This passage covers 27 T cell receptor beta chains from one sample sequenced in a study of T cell repertoires in cytomegalovirus infection. TCRdb fed the reads into MiXCR, producing one record per CDR3 protein. The table records 150,000 to 200,000 distinct CDR3 sequences, approximately 19% of them present only once. The sequencing sample was made of PBMCs. All receptors come from a human donor in good health (CMV status not recorded). Some clones in this sample may be carry-over from other donors' samples.

This clonotype appeared a few times. The V and J genes are TRBV5-1 and TRBJ2-7; D tentatively fits TRBD1 or TRBD2 (5 bases each). This CDR3 is built from 13 residues. Germline CDR1 and CDR2: SGHRS and YFSETQ. Trimming took 0 bases from V and 7 from J, leaving 11 bases between them. CDR3 DNA: TGCGCCAGCAGCTTGGGACAGTCGGGGGAGCAGTACTTC. This encodes CASSLGQSGEQYF.

This chain connects TRBV10-3 to TRBJ2-7; the D is unclear. Germline V gene data show CDR1 as ENHRY and CDR2 as SYGVKD. The V and J ends lost 4 bases and 5 bases respectively, with 9 bases between them. The CDR3 spans 12 residues. CDR3 region: CAISGPTDEQYF. The CDR3 DNA is TGTGCCATCAGTGGACCCACAGACGAGCAGTACTTC.

The sample holds a few counts of this clonotype. The chain couples TRBV30 to TRBJ1-4, with D possibly matching TRBD1 (5 bases). CDR1 and CDR2 (germline): GTSNPN, SVGIG (reference sequence). The CDR3 totals 14 residues. The V and J ends lost 2 bases and 7 bases respectively, with 14 bases between them. The CDR3 sequence is CAWSRIGTVEKLFF. The CDR3 nucleotides read TGTGCCTGGAGTAGGATCGGGACGGTTGAAAAACTGTTTTTT.

This clonotype has just a few counts. J is TRBJ2-7 and V is TRBV19; 11 nucleotides match TRBD2. With 2 bases clipped from V and 7 bases from J, the junction kept 7 bases outside the gene matches. CDR1 is LNHDA, CDR2 SQIVND, per germline (reference sequence). The CDR3 runs 15 residues. CDR3 DNA sequence: TGTGCCAGTAGTATACAACTAGCGGGAGCGAAGGAGCAGTACTTC. It specifies CASSIQLAGAKEQYF.

A single count supports this clonotype. The V call is TRBV28, the J call TRBJ2-7; D gene ambiguous. Germline V gene lookup returns CDR1 MDHEN and CDR2 SYDVKM. Trimming cost V 5 bases and J 7 bases, with 12 bases left between them. The CDR3 consists of 12 residues. The DNA of the CDR3 is TGTGCCAGCAGTACGGACGTAGGGGAGCAGTACTTC. Amino acid sequence: CASSTDVGEQYF.

The CDR3 nucleotides are TGCGCCGCGGGGCGAGGAGGCTGGGGTGAGCAGTTCTTC. Translated: CAAGRGGWGEQFF. The J gene is TRBJ2-1, the V gene TRBV10-2, with a tentative D call TRBD2 (6 bases). Looked up from germline, CDR1 is WSHSY and CDR2 is SAAADI. V was shortened by 11 bases and J by 9 bases, with 20 bases between the two germline ends. CDR3 length equals 13 residues.

This rearrangement joins TRBV20-1 to TRBJ2-5; D gene ambiguous. Germline CDR1 is DFQATT and CDR2 is SNEGSKA (reference sequence). The CDR3 contains 12 residues. The V and J ends lost 3 bases and 5 bases respectively, with 10 bases between them. The CDR3 nucleotides read TGCAGTGCTAGGGGAATTGTTGAGACCCAGTACTTC. Translated: CSARGIVETQYF.

This clonotype has ten or more counts. The chain combines TRBV7-2 with TRBJ2-7, with D perhaps being TRBD1 or TRBD2 (6 bases each). Trimming shortened V by 2 bases and J by 2 bases, and 19 bases separated the two germline ends. The CDR3 spans 17 residues. Per the germline V gene, CDR1 is SGHTA and CDR2 is FQGNSA. The CDR3 bases are TGTGCCAGCAGCTTATCGGGGGATGGACAGATTCCCTACGAGCAGTACTTC. This sequence encodes CASSLSGDGQIPYEQYF.

J is TRBJ1-4 and V is TRBV12-3 or TRBV12-4; D gene uncertain. Deletions cut 10 bases from V and 3 bases from J, with 12 bases between. This CDR3 has 13 residues. CDR3 loop: CATTIWANEKLFF. CDR3 sequence (DNA): TGTGCCACAACTATCTGGGCTAATGAAAAACTGTTTTTT.

V and J are TRBV7-6 and TRBJ2-1; D unresolved. This CDR3 is built from 12 residues. Trimming shortened V by 5 bases and J by 10 bases, and 12 bases separated the two germline ends. Looked up from germline, CDR1 is SGHVS and CDR2 is FNYEAQ. The CDR3 DNA reads TGTGCCAGCAGCCCTGTCGGTCGGGAGCAGTTCTTC. Translating it yields CASSPVGREQFF.

This clonotype was seen many times. Written as DNA, the CDR3 is TGTGCCAGCAGAGGGACGGAGCGCTTTGGAAACACCATATATTTT. Encoded protein: CASRGTERFGNTIYF. The chain is built from TRBV25-1 and TRBJ1-3; D may be TRBD1 (5 bases). The CDR3 consists of 15 residues. The germline V and J ends were trimmed by 6 bases and 3 bases, with 15 bases remaining between them. Germline CDR1 and CDR2: MGHDK and SYGVNS.

This clonotype has only a few counts. The CDR3 nucleotides read TGTGCCAGTAGGCCCCCGGGTCGCACAGATACGCAGTATTTT. Its protein is CASRPPGRTDTQYF. This chain connects TRBV19 to TRBJ2-3, with D unclear. Between the trimmed V and J ends, which lost 6 bases and 1 base, there was a span of 11 bases. The CDR3 extends over 14 amino acids. Germline assignment: CDR1 LNHDA and CDR2 SQIVND (reference sequence).

V and J are TRBV19 and TRBJ2-7, with 10 bases fitting TRBD2. Germline trimming cut 7 bases from V and 4 bases from J; bases unmatched to any gene: 13. From germline, CDR1 is LNHDA and CDR2 SQIVND (reference sequence). This CDR3 has 16 amino acids. The CDR3 nucleotides read TGTGCCAGTATTGCCCTAGCGGGAGAAAAAGGGTACGAGCAGTACTTC. Encoded protein: CASIALAGEKGYEQYF.

The chain uses TRBV2 and TRBJ1-5; D is possibly TRBD1 (6 bases). The CDR3 loop spans 14 amino acids. Germline V lookup: CDR1 SNHLY, CDR2 FYNNEI. V gave up 6 bases and J gave up 9 bases, with 18 bases separating them. The CDR3 here is CASSRGGRDAPQHF. Written as DNA, the CDR3 is TGTGCCAGCAGCCGCGGGGGCCGAGATGCGCCCCAGCATTTT.

This chain connects TRBV14 to TRBJ2-7; D possibly corresponds to TRBD1 (5 bases). The CDR3 has 13 residues. V was trimmed by 0 bases and J by 6 bases, leaving 9 bases between them. The germline V gene encodes CDR1 SGHDN and CDR2 FVKESK. The chain's CDR3 is CASSQDIRGEQYF. The CDR3 nucleotides read TGTGCCAGCAGCCAAGATATTAGGGGCGAGCAGTACTTC.

Points on this clonotype: A junction boundary mismatches the germline segment, possibly from a read error. The chain couples TRBV27 to TRBJ1-3, with a possible D match to TRBD1 (5 bases). In germline, CDR1 is MNHEY, CDR2 SMNVEV (reference sequence). The CDR3 spans 13 residues. In nucleotides, the CDR3 is TGTCCCAGCAGTTTCAGGGAAGGAAACACCATATATTTT. Protein: CPSSFREGNTIYF.

The chain recombines TRBV28 with TRBJ1-2; 7 bases match TRBD1. Looked up from germline, CDR1 is MDHEN and CDR2 is SYDVKM. This CDR3 is built from 14 residues. Losses at the gene ends were 7 bases for V and 3 bases for J; bases not matched to a gene: 8. Here the CDR3 reads CASISGTVDYGYTF. The CDR3 nucleotides are TGTGCCAGCATCTCCGGGACAGTTGACTATGGCTACACCTTC.

This clonotype was seen a few times. The V and J genes are TRBV5-1 and TRBJ2-1, with 8 bases that match TRBD2. The CDR3 covers 16 residues. CDR1 and CDR2 from the germline V gene are SGHRS and YFSETQ. With V trimmed by 0 bases and J by 4 bases, 6 bases remained unmatched. CDR3 region: CASSLGSGSQYNEQFF. As DNA, the CDR3 is TGCGCCAGCAGCTTGGGGAGCGGGAGTCAGTACAATGAGCAGTTCTTC.

This clonotype was found a few times. This sequence joins TRBV6-6 and TRBJ1-5, with a tentative D call TRBD1 (6 bases). CDR3 length equals 15 residues. The V gene lost 5 bases and the J gene lost 0 bases, with 11 bases spanning the gap. Germline CDR1 and CDR2: MNHNY and SVGAGI (reference sequence). CDR3 loop: CASSPRTVSNQPQHF. Here the CDR3 DNA reads TGTGCCAGCAGTCCCCGGACAGTTAGCAATCAGCCCCAGCATTTT.

The chain links TRBV25-1 to TRBJ1-5; D call uncertain. V lost 3 bases, J lost 3 bases, and 15 bases lay in between. The CDR3 loop spans 16 amino acids. Per the germline V gene, CDR1 is MGHDK and CDR2 is SYGVNS. CDR3 protein: CASSDGVGGVNQPQHF. The CDR3 nucleotides read TGTGCCAGCAGTGATGGGGTCGGAGGAGTCAATCAGCCCCAGCATTTT. Variable domain in full (rest from reference TRBV25-1 and TRBJ1-5): EADIYQTPRYLVIGTGKKITLECSQTMGHDKMYWYQQDPGMELHLIHYSYGVNSTEKGDLSSESTVSRIRTEHFPLTLESARPSHTSQYLCASSDGVGGVNQPQHFGDGTRLSIL.

In its sample, this clonotype was seen a few times. The J gene is TRBJ1-1, the V gene TRBV20-1, with 8 bases fitting TRBD1. The CDR3 runs 15 residues. Germline V gene data show CDR1 as DFQATT and CDR2 as SNEGSKA (reference sequence). The J segment lost 5 bases and the V segment lost 5 bases, leaving 13 bases of the junction unmatched. CDR3 DNA: TGCAGTGCTGAAACCGGGACAGGAGGGGGGACTGAAGCTTTCTTT. Encoded protein: CSAETGTGGGTEAFF.

In its sample, this clonotype was seen many times. This chain links TRBV7-8 with TRBJ2-4, with 11 bases fitting TRBD2. Germline V gives CDR1 SGHVS, CDR2 FQNEAQ. This CDR3 has 18 residues. Losses at the gene ends were 2 bases for V and 0 bases for J; bases not matched to a gene: 6. CDR3 loop: CASSLSSGGLGAKNIQYF. The CDR3 DNA reads as TGTGCCAGCAGCTTATCTAGCGGGGGGCTGGGAGCCAAAAACATTCAGTACTTC. Full variable domain (outside the CDR3, taken from reference TRBV7-8 and TRBJ2-4): GAGVSQSPRYKVAKRGQDVALRCDPISGHVSLFWYQQALGQGPEFLTYFQNEAQLDKSGLPSDRFFAERPEGSVSTLKIQRTQQEDSAVYLCASSLSSGGLGAKNIQYFGAGTRLSVL.

This clonotype was found a few times. CDR3 in amino acids: CASSQDSAVTEAFF. In nucleotides, the CDR3 is TGCGCCAGCAGCCAAGACTCAGCGGTGACTGAAGCTTTCTTT. This chain links TRBV4-3 with TRBJ1-1; no firm D call. This CDR3 contains 14 residues. Germline V CDR1 and CDR2: LGHNA, YSLEER. V dropped 0 bases and J dropped 5 bases, with 10 bases sitting between them.

CDR3 nucleotide sequence: TGTGCCAGCAGTCCGGGACTCTCGTCCTACAATGAGCAGTTCTTC. Residues: CASSPGLSSYNEQFF. This chain joins TRBV28 and TRBJ2-1; D is possibly TRBD2 (6 bases). Per the germline V gene, CDR1 is MDHEN and CDR2 is SYDVKM. The V gene lost 5 bases and the J gene lost 1 base, with 12 bases spanning the gap. The CDR3 runs to 15 residues.

This chain joins TRBV7-2 and TRBJ1-5; D unresolved. The CDR3 extends over 15 amino acids. V was cut by 5 bases and J by 0 bases, with 11 bases left in between. Germline values: CDR1 SGHTA, CDR2 FQGNSA. The CDR3 here is CASSPNPYSNQPQHF. CDR3 nucleotides: TGTGCCAGCAGCCCTAATCCTTATAGCAATCAGCCCCAGCATTTT.

This clonotype has just a few counts. V gene TRBV12-3 or TRBV12-4 combines with J gene TRBJ2-6; D remains ambiguous. V lost 9 bases and J 0 bases, leaving 6 bases between the germline ends. The CDR3 is made up of 13 amino acids. CDR3 in amino acids: CASAFSGANVLTF. The CDR3 nucleotides read TGTGCCAGTGCCTTCTCTGGGGCCAACGTCCTGACTTTC.

A remark on this clonotype: One junction end does not reproduce the germline sequence, and a read error may be involved. The gene calls are TRBV20-1 and TRBJ2-1; TRBD2 matches at 9 bases. CDR3 length equals 14 residues. Germline assignment: CDR1 DFQATT and CDR2 SNEGSKA (reference sequence). The CDR3, as DNA: TGCAGTGCTGCACCCGGGACTAGCTACGATGAGCAGTTCTTC. Protein sequence: CSAAPGTSYDEQFF.